This T cell receptor (beta chain) derives from a study of PD-1 blockade in classical Hodgkin lymphoma. Points from the study as a whole: Complete responders possessed baseline diversity comparable to newly diagnosed patients.

Time point indicated: cycle 4 day 1 (C4D1), after five to seven weeks of nivolumab. There was relapse after autologous stem cell transplantation in every patient, and there was variation in brentuximab vedotin exposure. Thawed PBMCs were the source of CD4+ T cells, purified by magnetic negative selection. The V end lost 3 bases, the J end lost 0 bases, and 12 bases lay between the germline ends. Germline CDR1 SGHNT, CDR2 YYREEE (reference sequence). The CDR3 is 16 residues long. Only in-frame clones appear in the TCRdb table, and some are missing; sequencing was by immunoSEQ multiplex PCR. Among more than 15,000 clones listed, around 78% were seen once. Concerning this clone itself: Its antigen is still unknown.

The starting material was CD4+ T cells from blood, obtained before the fourth cycle of nivolumab. The chain has TRBV5-4 and TRBJ1-4, with TRBD1 as a possible D gene (5 bases). The receptor's source is a human donor with classical Hodgkin lymphoma. CDR3 bases: TGTGCCAGCAGCTCGGGTCCAGGGTCAACTAATGAAAAACTGTTTTTT. The encoded protein is CASSSGPGSTNEKLFF.